The clone carrying this TCR beta chain was detected ten times or more. Per germline, CDR1 MNHEY and CDR2 SVGAGI. The length of the CDR3 is 15 residues. Trimming pared 7 bases from V and 2 bases from J, leaving 15 bases between. The cDNA was synthesized by 5'RACE incorporating 10-nucleotide random UMIs. TCRdb re-analysed the 5' RACE reads in MiXCR, keeping a single row per CDR3 protein. The sample records about 90,000 distinct CDR3 sequences, approximately 13% being singletons. The data belong to a study of neurological immune-mediated disorders. As to time point: longitudinal time-point 2. This rearrangement joins TRBV6-5 to TRBJ1-3; D gene uncertain. Sequenced sample: PBMCs. This receptor was taken from a female donor with HTLV-1-associated myelopathy (HAM/TSP). The CDR3 DNA sequence: TGTGCCAGCATTAAAACGGGCGCCGCTGGAAACACCATATATTTT. This codes for CASIKTGAAGNTIYF.